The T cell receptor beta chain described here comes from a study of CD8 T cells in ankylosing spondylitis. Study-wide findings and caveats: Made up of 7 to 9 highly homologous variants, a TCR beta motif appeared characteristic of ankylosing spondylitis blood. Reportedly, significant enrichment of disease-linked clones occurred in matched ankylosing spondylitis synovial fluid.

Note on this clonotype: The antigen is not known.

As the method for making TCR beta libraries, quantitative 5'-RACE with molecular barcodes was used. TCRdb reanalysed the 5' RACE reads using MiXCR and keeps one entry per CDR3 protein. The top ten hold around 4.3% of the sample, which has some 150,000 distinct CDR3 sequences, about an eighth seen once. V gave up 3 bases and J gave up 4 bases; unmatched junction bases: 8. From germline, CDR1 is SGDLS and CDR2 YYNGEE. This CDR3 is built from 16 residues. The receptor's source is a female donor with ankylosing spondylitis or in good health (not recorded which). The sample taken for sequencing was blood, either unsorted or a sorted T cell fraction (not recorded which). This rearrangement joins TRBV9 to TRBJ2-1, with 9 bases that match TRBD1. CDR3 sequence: CASSEKGGTGYNEQFF. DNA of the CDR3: TGTGCCAGCAGCGAAAAAGGGGGGACAGGGTACAATGAGCAGTTCTTC.